The following is a TCR beta chain sequence with its context. The data belong to a study of OX40 agonist ivuxolimab in advanced cancers. Study details: Patients received ivuxolimab, an agonistic anti-OX40 (CD134) antibody.

The repertoire was sequenced with immunoSEQ multiplex PCR; TCRdb's copy has only in-frame clones and lacks some. The table has around 94,000 clones, around 87% seen once. The CDR3 has 15 amino acids. Germline CDR1 and CDR2: MGHRA and YSYEKL. V was clipped by 1 base and J by 9 bases; unmatched bases: 5. The study sampled blood at baseline, cycle 4 day 1, and cycle 7 day 1. The genes are TRBV4-1 and TRBJ1-6, with 8 nucleotides matching TRBD1. This TCR came from an adult with an advanced solid tumor such as melanoma, head and neck, liver or kidney cancer. This material consisted of CD4+ or CD8+ T cells sorted from blood, taken in a trial of the OX40 agonist ivuxolimab. CDR3 nucleotides: TGCGCCAGCAGCCAAGTGGGGACAGGAGCTTCACCCCTCCACTTT. It codes for CASSQVGTGASPLHF.